The 15 T cell receptor beta chains below all came from one sample that was sequenced in a study of shared clonotypes between healthy human individuals. Profiled with immunoSEQ multiplex PCR; TCRdb holds only in-frame clones, not every one. The data hold 1.4 million to 1.5 million clones, with roughly 96% observed a single time. The source material was naive CD4+ T cells sorted from blood. As for subset: CD45RA+ positively selected. Receptors originate from a man aged 25 to 40 in good health.

The chain couples TRBV5-1 to TRBJ2-5, with D possibly called TRBD1 or TRBD2 (5 bases each). Trimming pared 7 bases from V and 0 bases from J, leaving 16 bases between. Germline CDR1 and CDR2: SGHRS and YFSETQ. CDR3 length: 15 amino acids. CDR3 coding DNA: TGCGCCAGCTGTCTTGGGGGTACCAACCAAGAGACCCAGTACTTC. The encoded protein is CASCLGGTNQETQYF. Together with reference TRBV5-1 and TRBJ2-5, the CDR3 gives the full variable domain: KAGVTQTPRYLIKTRGQQVTLSCSPISGHRSVSWYQQTPGQGLQFLFEYFSETQRNKGNFPGRFSGRQFSNSRSEMNVSTLELGDSALYLCASCLGGTNQETQYFGPGTRLLVL.

DNA for the CDR3: TGTGCCAGCCGAACTATGGTGAGGGAGACCCAGTACTTC. This translates into CASRTMVRETQYF. The V call is TRBV7-2, the J call TRBJ2-5; D gene unclear. CDR1 is SGHTA, CDR2 FQGNSA, per germline. Deletions cut 8 bases from V and 5 bases from J, with 15 bases between. CDR3 length: 13 amino acids.

V is TRBV6-6 and J is TRBJ2-3; D gene ambiguous. The CDR3 totals 13 residues. CDR1 and CDR2 from the germline V gene are MNHNY and SVGAGI (reference sequence). With 2 bases removed from V and 6 bases from J, the gap between germline ends came to 9 bases. CDR3 nucleotides: TGTGCCAGCAGTTACGTGGTGGGGGATACGCAGTATTTT. Its translation is CASSYVVGDTQYF.

The chain carries TRBV5-5 and TRBJ2-3; 8 bases match TRBD1. Germline V CDR1 and CDR2: SGHKS, YYEKEE (reference sequence). The length of the CDR3 is 13 residues. Germline trimming cut 8 bases from V and 2 bases from J; bases unmatched to any gene: 4. The CDR3 loop reads CASQGALTDTQYF. Here the CDR3 DNA reads TGTGCCAGTCAGGGGGCACTCACAGATACGCAGTATTTT. The full variable domain, rest sourced from reference TRBV5-5 and TRBJ2-3, is DAGVTQSPTHLIKTRGQQVTLRCSPISGHKSVSWYQQVLGQGPQFIFQYYEKEERGRGNFPDRFSARQFPNYSSELNVNALLLGDSALYLCASQGALTDTQYFGPGTRLTVL.

This clone came up once. The chain combines TRBV5-1 with TRBJ2-7; D remains unclear. CDR1 and CDR2 (germline): SGHRS, YFSETQ. The CDR3 spans 13 residues. The V gene lost 0 bases and the J gene lost 3 bases, with 7 bases spanning the gap. CDR3 residues: CASSLAPDYEQYF. In DNA, the CDR3 is TGCGCCAGCAGCTTGGCTCCCGACTACGAGCAGTACTTC. The full variable domain, with the rest looked up from reference TRBV5-1 and TRBJ2-7, is KAGVTQTPRYLIKTRGQQVTLSCSPISGHRSVSWYQQTPGQGLQFLFEYFSETQRNKGNFPGRFSGRQFSNSRSEMNVSTLELGDSALYLCASSLAPDYEQYFGPGTRLTVT.

The V call is TRBV9, the J call TRBJ2-1; TRBD2 is a possible D gene (5 bases). This CDR3 contains 16 residues. V lost 4 bases, J lost 1 base, and 15 bases lay in between. Germline V lookup: CDR1 SGDLS, CDR2 YYNGEE. The CDR3 spells CASSSLDFASYNEQFF. The CDR3 DNA is TGTGCCAGCAGCAGCTTGGACTTTGCTTCCTACAATGAGCAGTTCTTC.

V and J are TRBV30 and TRBJ2-4; D unresolved. Germline V gives CDR1 GTSNPN, CDR2 SVGIG (reference sequence). V lost 0 bases, J lost 8 bases, and 11 bases lay in between. This CDR3 comprises 13 residues. The CDR3 sequence is CAWSVLVTDIQYF. The CDR3 DNA reads as TGTGCCTGGAGTGTACTGGTGACGGACATTCAGTACTTC.

This clone appeared once. The chain recombines TRBV7-2 with TRBJ2-4; TRBD2 matches at 7 bases. CDR1 SGHTA and CDR2 FQGNSA come from the germline V gene. The CDR3 has 18 amino acids. With V trimmed by 0 bases and J by 1 base, 9 bases remained unmatched. The CDR3 spells CASSLAPRGVKAKNIQYF. The DNA of the CDR3 is TGTGCCAGCAGCTTAGCCCCTCGGGGGGTGAAGGCCAAAAACATTCAGTACTTC.

The V gene is TRBV7-8, the J gene TRBJ2-3, with TRBD2 matching 12 bases. V gave up 5 bases and J gave up 2 bases; unmatched junction bases: 5. The CDR3 is made up of 16 amino acids. Looked up from germline, CDR1 is SGHVS and CDR2 is FQNEAQ. The CDR3 DNA is TGTGCCAGCAGCCCTAGGACTAGCGGGATCACAGATACGCAGTATTTT. Its translation is CASSPRTSGITDTQYF.

The CDR3 DNA follows: TGTGCCAGCTCTCAAAAAGCCGGGACTAGCGGGACCAATGAGCAGTTCTTC. This sequence encodes CASSQKAGTSGTNEQFF. This sequence joins TRBV18 and TRBJ2-1; 13 bases are a match to TRBD2. V lost 6 bases and J lost 6; bases outside the gene matches: 11. This CDR3 is 17 amino acids long. From germline, CDR1 is KGHSH and CDR2 LQKENI.

This chain uses TRBV7-2 with TRBJ1-5; no definite D call. CDR3 length equals 15 residues. CDR1 is SGHTA and CDR2 is FQGNSA in the germline V gene. The ends were cut back, 1 base at V and 6 bases at J, with 13 bases in the middle. The CDR3, as DNA: TGTGCCAGCAGCTTAGGGGTTCGGGGATTTCAGCCCCAGCATTTT. This gives the protein CASSLGVRGFQPQHF.

In nucleotides, the CDR3 is TGTGCCAGCAGTTTTCGGAGACTAGGGGCCAATGAGCAGTTCTTC. Protein: CASSFRRLGANEQFF. This chain connects TRBV28 to TRBJ2-1, with a weak D call TRBD2 (6 bases). Between the trimmed V and J ends, which lost 3 bases and 6 bases, there was a span of 15 bases. The CDR3 spans 15 residues. The germline gives CDR1 MDHEN, CDR2 SYDVKM.

This chain joins TRBV6-5 and TRBJ2-1; D is perhaps TRBD2 (5 bases). Looked up from germline, CDR1 is MNHEY and CDR2 is SVGAGI. V lost 7 bases to trimming and J lost 0 bases, with 13 bases between them. CDR3 size: 15 residues. The chain's CDR3 is CASKTDFSSYNEQFF. The CDR3 nucleotides read TGTGCCAGCAAAACGGACTTCAGCTCCTACAATGAGCAGTTCTTC.

This sequence joins TRBV4-1 and TRBJ1-1, with 9 bases aligning to TRBD1. CDR1 and CDR2 from the germline V gene are MGHRA and YSYEKL. The CDR3 has 16 residues. The V segment lost 1 base and the J segment 4 bases; nucleotides outside the gene matches: 7. The CDR3 coding sequence is TGCGCCAGCAGCCAAGGACCACCGGGACAGGGCACTGAAGCTTTCTTT. Its protein is CASSQGPPGQGTEAFF.

This chain uses TRBV29-1 with TRBJ1-2; D gene ambiguous. The germline CDR1 and CDR2 sequences are SQVTM and ANQGSEA. There are 13 residues in the CDR3. With 4 bases removed from V and 0 bases from J, the gap between germline ends came to 9 bases. CDR3 DNA: TGCAGCGTTGCTACTCTTACTAACTATGGCTACACCTTC. Its protein product is CSVATLTNYGYTF.